The 7 T cell receptor beta chains below come from one sample, sequenced in a study of response to subunit inactivated influenza vaccine. In TCRdb, the RT-PCR reads were re-called with MiXCR into one record per CDR3 protein. The data contain about 530,000 distinct CDR3 sequences, under 15% of them singletons. Sequenced material: PBMCs from blood, taken around seven weeks after vaccination. These receptors were obtained from a man aged 50-59 years who received an inactivated influenza vaccine.

In this sample, this clonotype turned up a few times. The chain links TRBV18 to TRBJ1-1; D is undetermined. Germline V gives CDR1 KGHSH, CDR2 LQKENI. V was pared by 1 base and J by 10 bases, with 10 bases between. The CDR3 sequence is 12 residues long. CDR3 sequence reads: CASSPLVYSAFF. DNA for the CDR3: TGTGCCAGCTCACCACTAGTTTATTCAGCTTTCTTT.

This clonotype has more than one count but fewer than ten. The chain uses TRBV7-9 and TRBJ2-5; TRBD2 agrees at 8 bases. Germline V gene lookup returns CDR1 SEHNR and CDR2 FQNEAQ (reference sequence). The CDR3 covers 17 residues. V shed 6 bases, J shed 0 bases, and the junction held 12 bases outside the gene matches. The CDR3 DNA reads as TGTGCCAGCAGTTTATCGTTAGCGGGACGGTACCAAGAGACCCAGTACTTC. Its protein is CASSLSLAGRYQETQYF.

This rearrangement joins TRBV2 to TRBJ1-6; no reliable D call. Per the germline V gene, CDR1 is SNHLY and CDR2 is FYNNEI. This CDR3 spans 14 amino acids. The germline V and J ends were trimmed by 4 bases and 10 bases, with 14 bases remaining between them. The CDR3 sequence is CASSVSGFGSPLHF. CDR3 nucleotide sequence: TGTGCCAGCAGTGTTTCCGGATTTGGATCACCCCTCCACTTT.

The J gene is TRBJ2-7, the V gene TRBV20-1; a possible D gene is TRBD2 (6 bases). This CDR3 is 15 amino acids long. V dropped 1 base and J dropped 4 bases, with 17 bases sitting between them. Germline CDR1 DFQATT, CDR2 SNEGSKA (reference sequence). CDR3 amino acids: CSARALATKGYEQYF. The CDR3 nucleotides are TGCAGTGCTAGAGCGCTAGCGACAAAGGGTTACGAGCAGTACTTC.

The J gene is TRBJ1-1, the V gene TRBV4-3; D unresolved. Trimming stripped 4 bases from V and 3 bases from J, with 12 bases between. The CDR3 has 14 residues. Germline-derived CDR1 and CDR2 are LGHNA and YSLEER. In nucleotides, the CDR3 is TGCGCCAGCAGCCTTACCCGGGTGGACACTGAAGCTTTCTTT. Translation gives CASSLTRVDTEAFF.

This clonotype was counted only a few times. This chain links TRBV27 with TRBJ2-1, with 9 bases identical to TRBD1. Per the germline V gene, CDR1 is MNHEY and CDR2 is SMNVEV (reference sequence). V gave up 3 bases and J gave up 9 bases; unmatched junction bases: 6. The CDR3 totals 14 residues. This CDR3 is CASSFRGTGSEQFF. The CDR3 region has the DNA TGTGCCAGCAGTTTCCGGGGGACAGGGAGTGAGCAGTTCTTC.

The sample holds a few counts of this clonotype. The chain combines TRBV6-2 or TRBV6-3 with TRBJ1-5; 9 bases map to TRBD1. The germline gives CDR1 MNHEY, CDR2 SVGEGT. V shed 6 bases and J 4 bases; nucleotides not matched to a gene: 7. This CDR3 contains 15 residues. CDR3: CASRSGQGMNQPQHF. Here the CDR3 DNA reads TGTGCCAGCAGAAGCGGACAGGGGATGAATCAGCCCCAGCATTTT.